A single sample is the source of the 29 T cell receptor beta chains below, sequenced in a study of technical replicates of blood from a few donors. Some clones are missing from TCRdb's copy, which holds only in-frame ones; the method was immunoSEQ multiplex PCR. There are 77,000 or so clones in the sample; roughly 90% occur only once, and 0.41% lies in the top ten. Sequenced: T cells isolated from PBMCs. These receptor sequences come from a human donor in good health.

The V gene is TRBV2, the J gene TRBJ2-3; TRBD2 matches at 9 bases. The CDR3 extends over 15 amino acids. Per germline, CDR1 SNHLY and CDR2 FYNNEI. V gave up 3 bases and J gave up 3 bases; unmatched junction bases: 4. CDR3 nucleotide sequence: TGTGCCAGCAGTGACGGGACTAGCTCGACAGATACGCAGTATTTT. Protein product: CASSDGTSSTDTQYF.

The chain combines TRBV27 with TRBJ2-7; D is unclear. CDR1 is MNHEY and CDR2 is SMNVEV in the germline V gene (reference sequence). The CDR3 runs 13 residues. Trimming removed 5 bases at V and 2 bases at J, with 10 bases between. The CDR3 DNA sequence: TGTGCCAGCAGTCTTCCAGAAACCTACGAGCAGTACTTC. It encodes CASSLPETYEQYF.

The J gene is TRBJ2-7, the V gene TRBV30, with no clear D. Germline V gives CDR1 GTSNPN, CDR2 SVGIG (reference sequence). V lost 2 bases and J lost 2, with 13 bases in between. This CDR3 has 14 residues. The CDR3 region is CAWSIDWPPYEQYF. The CDR3 DNA sequence: TGTGCCTGGAGTATCGACTGGCCCCCCTACGAGCAGTACTTC.

The chain recombines TRBV28 with TRBJ1-3; D is uncertain. The CDR3 loop spans 14 amino acids. V lost 5 bases and J 8 bases, leaving 16 bases between the germline ends. The V gene's germline CDR1 is MDHEN and CDR2 SYDVKM. CDR3 sequence reads: CASSAPAGLDTIYF. CDR3 in DNA: TGTGCCAGCAGTGCACCAGCGGGTTTAGACACCATATATTTT.

The chain uses TRBV27 and TRBJ2-7; the match to TRBD2 covers 7 bases. This CDR3 spans 16 amino acids. Germline assignment: CDR1 MNHEY and CDR2 SMNVEV (reference sequence). V shed 5 bases and J 4 bases; nucleotides not matched to a gene: 14. CDR3 bases: TGTGCCAGCAGTCACTCGGCGGGAGAGGAGGAGTACGAGCAGTACTTC. Translating gives CASSHSAGEEEYEQYF.

The gene calls are TRBV21-1 and TRBJ2-1; the D call in the table, TRBD2, was not verified against the DNA. TRBV21-1 is classified as a pseudogene. There are 14 residues in the CDR3. CDR3 nucleotide sequence: TGTGCCAGCATTACTCTACCTAGGTGGAATGAGCAGTTCTTC. Translation gives CASITLPRWNEQFF.

The chain couples TRBV19 to TRBJ1-5; D not certain. The V and J ends lost 5 bases and 7 bases respectively, with 9 bases between them. The CDR3 is made up of 12 amino acids. Germline values: CDR1 LNHDA, CDR2 SQIVND (reference sequence). The CDR3 DNA is TGTGCCAGTAGTCCCCTGAGACAGCCCCAGCATTTT. It is translated as CASSPLRQPQHF.

This clone was picked up a small number of times. This CDR3 reads CASSYGGLYNTEAFF. CDR3 nucleotide sequence: TGTGCCAGCAGTTACGGCGGACTGTACAACACTGAAGCTTTCTTT. V gene TRBV6-5 combines with J gene TRBJ1-1; D remains unclear. The CDR3 contains 15 residues. V lost 2 bases to trimming and J lost 2 bases, with 12 bases between them. Germline values: CDR1 MNHEY, CDR2 SVGAGI.

V and J are TRBV4-3 and TRBJ2-3, with TRBD2 matching 9 bases. The J segment lost 2 bases and the V segment lost 2 bases, leaving 8 bases of the junction unmatched. CDR1 and CDR2 (germline): LGHNA, YSLEER. The CDR3 runs to 17 residues. The CDR3 nucleotides are TGCGCCAGCAGCCAAAATTTAGCGGGAGAGACCACAGATACGCAGTATTTT. Its translation is CASSQNLAGETTDTQYF.

V is TRBV14 and J is TRBJ2-7, with D maybe TRBD1 (6 bases). Germline V gene data show CDR1 as SGHDN and CDR2 as FVKESK. V was trimmed by 4 bases and J by 0 bases, leaving 13 bases between them. The CDR3 extends over 15 amino acids. This CDR3 is CASSLLLDSSYEQYF. The CDR3 coding sequence is TGTGCCAGCAGCCTCCTATTGGACAGCTCCTACGAGCAGTACTTC.

The CDR3 region has the DNA TGTGCCAGCAGCGTCTTTCCCTTACTAGCGAACGCAGATACGCAGTATTTT. Its translation is CASSVFPLLANADTQYF. The J gene is TRBJ2-3, the V gene TRBV9; 7 bases match TRBD2. The CDR3 spans 17 residues. CDR1 SGDLS and CDR2 YYNGEE come from the germline V gene. The trim removed 2 bases at V and 4 bases at J, leaving 13 bases unmatched.

In its sample, this clone was seen once. The chain links TRBV7-9 to TRBJ2-2; D is unclear. The CDR3 has 12 residues. V was shortened by 1 base and J by 7 bases, with 4 bases between the two germline ends. Germline V gives CDR1 SEHNR, CDR2 FQNEAQ (reference sequence). The CDR3 loop reads CASSLEHGELFF. The CDR3 DNA follows: TGTGCCAGCAGCTTAGAGCACGGGGAGCTGTTTTTT. Supplemented by reference TRBV7-9 and TRBJ2-2, the full variable domain reads DTGVSQNPRHKITKRGQNVTFRCDPISEHNRLYWYRQTLGQGPEFLTYFQNEAQLEKSRLLSDRFSAERPKGSFSTLEIQRTEQGDSAMYLCASSLEHGELFFGEGSRLTVL.

This sequence joins TRBV6-5 and TRBJ2-3; weak D call: TRBD2 (6 bases). The germline CDR1 and CDR2 sequences are MNHEY and SVGAGI. CDR3 length equals 15 residues. V was pared by 7 bases and J by 0 bases, with 14 bases between. The CDR3: CASTGTSSSTDTQYF. The CDR3 nucleotides read TGTGCCAGCACAGGGACTTCCTCAAGCACAGATACGCAGTATTTT.

The J gene is TRBJ2-1, the V gene TRBV4-3; possibly TRBD1 for D (5 bases). Germline values: CDR1 LGHNA, CDR2 YSLEER. The CDR3 covers 15 residues. The V and J ends lost 0 bases and 2 bases respectively, with 8 bases between them. CDR3 nucleotides: TGCGCCAGCAGCCAAGATGGGGCTACCTACAATGAGCAGTTCTTC. It specifies CASSQDGATYNEQFF.

The gene calls are TRBV29-1 and TRBJ1-1; D ambiguous. Germline CDR1 and CDR2: SQVTM and ANQGSEA. The CDR3 runs to 13 residues. V lost 6 bases, J lost 0 bases, and 11 bases lay in between. CDR3 nucleotide sequence: TGCAGCGTCGAGGAAACTCTGAACACTGAAGCTTTCTTT. Translating gives CSVEETLNTEAFF. Filled out from reference TRBV29-1 and TRBJ1-1, the complete variable domain reads SAVISQKPSRDICQRGTSLTIQCQVDSQVTMMFWYRQQPGQSLTLIATANQGSEATYESGFVIDKFPISRPNLTFSTLTVSNMSPEDSSIYLCSVEETLNTEAFFGQGTRLTVV.

The rearrangement joins TRBV7-9 to TRBJ2-7, with D maybe TRBD2 (5 bases). CDR1 and CDR2 (germline): SEHNR, FQNEAQ (reference sequence). Trimming cost V 5 bases and J 3 bases, with 14 bases left between them. CDR3 length: 14 amino acids. The CDR3 DNA reads as TGTGCCAGCAGCGCCGGGATTCACTACTACGAGCAGTACTTC. The encoded protein is CASSAGIHYYEQYF. Together with reference TRBV7-9 and TRBJ2-7, the CDR3 gives the full variable domain: DTGVSQNPRHKITKRGQNVTFRCDPISEHNRLYWYRQTLGQGPEFLTYFQNEAQLEKSRLLSDRFSAERPKGSFSTLEIQRTEQGDSAMYLCASSAGIHYYEQYFGPGTRLTVT.

The chain uses TRBV27 and TRBJ1-1; D is ambiguous. V was pared by 5 bases and J by 5 bases, with 9 bases between. Germline lookup yields CDR1 MNHEY and CDR2 SMNVEV (reference sequence). The CDR3 contains 12 residues. CDR3 residues: CASSQGRTEAFF. For the CDR3, the DNA is TGTGCCAGCAGTCAAGGGAGAACTGAAGCTTTCTTT.

The rearrangement joins TRBV28 to TRBJ1-4, with TRBD1 identical over 9 bases. The V and J ends lost 10 bases and 4 bases, in that order; junction bases with no gene match: 10. This CDR3 contains 15 residues. Germline V gives CDR1 MDHEN, CDR2 SYDVKM. The DNA for the CDR3 is TGTGCCACCCATCCTACGGGACAGGGTAATGAAAAACTGTTTTTT. Translating gives CATHPTGQGNEKLFF. Filled out from reference TRBV28 and TRBJ1-4, the complete variable domain reads DVKVTQSSRYLVKRTGEKVFLECVQDMDHENMFWYRQDPGLGLRLIYFSYDVKMKEKGDIPEGYSVSREKKERFSLILESASTNQTSMYLCATHPTGQGNEKLFFGSGTQLSVL.

This sequence joins TRBV6-1 and TRBJ2-3; 7 positions agree with TRBD2. The CDR3 is 14 residues long. V was clipped by 9 bases and J by 2 bases; unmatched bases: 8. Germline values: CDR1 MNHNS, CDR2 SASEGT. CDR3 sequence: CASHSGIITDTQYF. As DNA, the CDR3 is TGTGCCAGTCACAGCGGGATTATCACAGATACGCAGTATTTT.

V is TRBV5-6 and J is TRBJ2-5, with D possibly matching TRBD1 (6 bases). Trimming cost V 3 bases and J 2 bases, with 14 bases left between them. Per germline, CDR1 SGHDT and CDR2 YYEEEE. The CDR3 runs to 15 residues. The CDR3 region has the DNA TGTGCCAGCAGCTCCCTCAACAGGGTTCAAGAGACCCAGTACTTC. It is translated as CASSSLNRVQETQYF.

This chain connects TRBV10-3 to TRBJ2-7; D is possibly TRBD1 (6 bases). The V gene lost 6 bases and the J gene lost 3 bases, with 18 bases spanning the gap. The CDR3 contains 15 residues. Germline V gene lookup returns CDR1 ENHRY and CDR2 SYGVKD. The chain's CDR3 is CAIRFNREKGYEQYF. CDR3 nucleotide sequence: TGTGCCATCAGGTTTAACAGGGAGAAAGGCTACGAGCAGTACTTC.

The chain combines TRBV10-1 with TRBJ2-7, with 13 bases matching TRBD2. Trimming at V came to 6 bases and at J to 2 bases, leaving 4 bases not matched to a gene. The germline CDR1 and CDR2 sequences are WNHNN and SYGVQD (reference sequence). This CDR3 is 15 amino acids long. The CDR3 sequence is CASSEGLAGPYEQYF. CDR3 DNA sequence: TGCGCCAGCAGCGAGGGACTAGCGGGACCCTACGAGCAGTACTTC.

This chain joins TRBV28 and TRBJ1-2; possible D gene TRBD1, 6 bases. CDR3 length: 15 amino acids. Trimming left V 5 bases short and J 4 bases short, with 17 bases between. In germline, CDR1 is MDHEN, CDR2 SYDVKM. For the CDR3, the DNA is TGTGCCAGCAGTCCCCTCCCACAGGGCTTCTATGGCTACACCTTC. Protein sequence: CASSPLPQGFYGYTF.

The CDR3 nucleotides read TGTGCCAGTAGTTTCGGGTCCCCTAACTATGGCTACACCTTC. Amino acid sequence: CASSFGSPNYGYTF. The V and J genes are TRBV19 and TRBJ1-2; D unresolved. Germline V CDR1 and CDR2: LNHDA, SQIVND (reference sequence). This CDR3 comprises 14 residues. V lost 5 bases to trimming and J lost 0 bases, with 10 bases between them. The entire variable domain, with the rest obtained from reference TRBV19 and TRBJ1-2, is as follows: DGGITQSPKYLFRKEGQNVTLSCEQNLNHDAMYWYRQDPGQGLRLIYYSQIVNDFQKGDIAEGYSVSREKKESFPLTVTSAQKNPTAFYLCASSFGSPNYGYTFGSGTRLTVV.

This chain joins TRBV27 and TRBJ2-7; a possible D gene is TRBD1 (6 bases). Trimming took 4 bases from V and 3 from J, leaving 16 bases between them. There are 15 residues in the CDR3. Per the germline V gene, CDR1 is MNHEY and CDR2 is SMNVEV (reference sequence). In nucleotides, the CDR3 is TGTGCCAGCAGTTCCCCTATCAGGGGCAGCTACGAGCAGTACTTC. Its protein is CASSSPIRGSYEQYF.

The chain carries TRBV4-3 and TRBJ2-7; D is ambiguous. This CDR3 is built from 15 residues. V gave up 1 base and J gave up 1 base, with 11 bases separating them. Germline values: CDR1 LGHNA, CDR2 YSLEER. For the CDR3, the DNA is TGCGCCAGCAGCCAAGGGTCGTCAGTATCCTACGAGCAGTACTTC. It yields the protein CASSQGSSVSYEQYF.

The V and J genes are TRBV27 and TRBJ1-1; D not resolved. Germline V CDR1 and CDR2: MNHEY, SMNVEV (reference sequence). Between the trimmed V and J ends, which lost 3 bases and 5 bases, there was a span of 10 bases. The CDR3 is 13 residues long. As DNA, the CDR3 is TGTGCCAGCAGTTTGACCTGGCGGACTGAAGCTTTCTTT. Protein sequence: CASSLTWRTEAFF.

By share, this clone ranks as medium-sized. This chain connects TRBV5-1 to TRBJ1-1; D is uncertain. From germline, CDR1 is SGHRS and CDR2 YFSETQ. Trimming took 0 bases from V and 5 from J, leaving 11 bases between them. The CDR3 spans 14 residues. CDR3 nucleotides: TGCGCCAGCAGCTTGGAAGCCGCTGAGACTGAAGCTTTCTTT. This gives the protein CASSLEAAETEAFF.

The gene calls are TRBV10-3 and TRBJ2-7; D remains unclear. CDR3 size: 15 residues. Trimming left V 0 bases short and J 1 base short, with 10 bases between. CDR1 and CDR2 from the germline V gene are ENHRY and SYGVKD. CDR3 sequence (DNA): TGTGCCATCAGTGAGTCTTTGTTACAGTCCTACGAGCAGTACTTC. This encodes CAISESLLQSYEQYF.